This T cell receptor (beta chain) was sequenced in a study of regulatory T cells in long-lasting Graves disease. V lost 2 bases and J 0 bases, leaving 10 bases between the germline ends. This CDR3 is built from 15 residues. Germline CDR1 reads SGHAT; CDR2 reads FQNNGV. Relying on iRepertoire HTBI primers and Arm-PCR of CDR3 regions, the team built TCR beta libraries. TCRdb reprocessed the multiplex PCR reads with MiXCR, giving one entry per CDR3 protein. The data hold 200,000 to 250,000 distinct CDR3 sequences, with roughly 18% observed a single time. Time point described: newly diagnosed GD, antithyroid drugs for less than 3 months. PBMC RNA was the source of the TCR library. This clonotype was seen at least ten times. The antigen remains unidentified. General study results and limits: Persistent Graves' patients showed less TCR diversity than newly diagnosed ones.

The sample also formed part of further work on T cells in Graves' hyperthyroidism and ophthalmopathy. That study reports: Diagnostic assessment was based on clinical symptoms, serum thyroxine and TRAb, thyroid ultrasound and orbital computed tomography.

Sample: peripheral blood mononuclear cells (PBMCs), taken at new diagnosis, from a patient treated with antithyroid drugs. This sequence originates from a woman aged 25-40 years with Graves disease. The V gene is TRBV11-2, the J gene TRBJ1-1; no clear D. The CDR3 is CASSLHRALNTEAFF. CDR3 bases: TGTGCCAGCAGCTTACACAGAGCTTTGAACACTGAAGCTTTCTTT.